The entry below describes one T cell receptor (beta chain). Germline CDR1 reads SGHRS; CDR2 reads YFSETQ. The CDR3 runs to 13 residues. J gave up 8 bases and V 3 bases, and 5 bases lay outside the gene matches. The data are from a study of human T cells and chemical hapten exposure. Noted time point: pre-sensitization, week 0. Treatment defined: therapeutic diphenylcyclopropenone sensitization with weekly scalp DPC. Extraction of total RNA was performed on unfractionated whole blood. Each CDR3 protein gets one entry after TCRdb re-called the RACE reads with MiXCR. The profile shows some 36,000 distinct CDR3 sequences, about 7.4% of them singletons.

The TCR originated in a woman in her 50s with alopecia areata. Some clones in this sample may be carry-over from other donors' samples. The specimen comprised whole blood, sampled in connection with sensitization to the hapten diphenylcyclopropenone (DPC). This chain uses TRBV5-1 with TRBJ2-1; 7 nucleotides align to TRBD2. CDR3 region: CASSYGGSDEQFF. CDR3 bases: TGCGCCAGCAGCTACGGCGGGAGCGATGAGCAGTTCTTC.